This T cell receptor (beta chain) originates from a study of PD-1 blockade in classical Hodgkin lymphoma. Study-wide results and caveats: Newly diagnosed patients were reported to start with lower TCR diversity than healthy donors. It was CD4+ TCR diversity, not CD8+, that rose significantly by C4D1. Exclusion was applied to patients who started nivolumab under 1 year after ASCT. Prior to therapy, complete responders displayed diversity much like that of newly diagnosed patients.

Each of the patients experienced relapse following autologous stem cell transplantation, and their brentuximab vedotin exposure differed. The length of the CDR3 is 16 residues. Deletions cut 6 bases from V and 4 bases from J, with 18 bases between. Germline assignment: CDR1 MNHNS and CDR2 SASEGT. Comment on this clone: Antigen: not known.

Profiling relied on immunoSEQ multiplex PCR, and the TCRdb table lists in-frame clones only, not all of them. Here the sample spans around 25,000 clones, approximately 80% being singletons. The TCR was taken from a human donor with classical Hodgkin lymphoma. The input for sequencing was peripheral blood mononuclear cells (PBMCs), taken at baseline. The chain recombines TRBV6-1 with TRBJ2-2; either TRBD1 or TRBD2 may supply D (5 bases each). Written as DNA, the CDR3 is TGTGCCAGCAGAGAAAGGGACGCTATCTTCACCGGGGAGCTGTTTTTT. Translated, it gives CASRERDAIFTGELFF.